This T cell receptor beta chain comes out of a study of blood T cells in healthy people across ages. The junction had 5 bases not matched to a gene; V was cut back by 5 bases and J by 1 base. The CDR3 length is 14 residues. Germline loops: CDR1 SGHVS, CDR2 FNYEAQ. Only a few counts were recorded for this clonotype. Primers used in a second PCR of about 6 to 12 cycles were a sample-barcoded 5' primer and a J-beta primer mix. TCRdb redid the calling of the 5' RACE reads with MiXCR, one entry per CDR3 protein. Among approximately 770,000 distinct CDR3 sequences listed, 55% to 70% were seen once. The sequence was collected from a man aged 25 to 45 in good health. The sequencing input was blood. The chain recombines TRBV7-6 with TRBJ2-7, with TRBD1 identical over 7 bases. The chain's CDR3 is CASSQRDSSYEQYF. The CDR3 DNA follows: TGTGCCAGCAGCCAAAGGGACAGTTCCTACGAGCAGTACTTC.